The source of this T cell receptor (beta chain) is a study of control samples from healthy donors and cancer patients. The CDR3 runs 15 residues. The V gene's germline CDR1 is SGHNT and CDR2 YYREEE (reference sequence). Trimming cost V 2 bases and J 2 bases, with 12 bases left between them. TCRdb keeps only in-frame clones here, not all; method: immunoSEQ multiplex PCR. This sample yields approximately 170,000 clones, of which about 90% are seen a single time; 0.68% belongs to the top ten. The chain joins TRBV5-4 to TRBJ2-3; D possibly corresponds to TRBD2 (5 bases). The sequenced material came from blood. This TCR was recovered from a woman aged 30 to 39 in good health. CDR3 in DNA: TGTGCCAGCAGCTTCGAGACGGGGAACACAGATACGCAGTATTTT. Amino acids: CASSFETGNTDTQYF. The full variable domain, completed using reference TRBV5-4 and TRBJ2-3, is ETGVTQSPTHLIKTRGQQVTLRCSSQSGHNTVSWYQQALGQGPQFIFQYYREEENGRGNFPPRFSGLQFPNYSSELNVNALELDDSALYLCASSFETGNTDTQYFGPGTRLTVL.